A few counts support the clone carrying this T cell receptor (beta chain). What it recognizes is unknown. This sample was taken from a study of T cells in Graves' hyperthyroidism and ophthalmopathy. Notes on the study in general: The model made its ophthalmopathy prediction, and onset followed a median approximately 7 months later.

The junction had 5 bases not matched to a gene; V was cut back by 7 bases and J by 0 bases. This CDR3 has 14 residues. RNA transcripts provided the source from which TCR beta CDR3 regions were amplified. The TCR CDR3 first-round RT-PCR relied on the HTBI primer set. TCRdb redid the calling of the multiplex PCR reads with MiXCR, one entry per CDR3 protein. The sample consists of under 550,000 distinct CDR3 sequences, just under 20% of them appearing once. Sequencing input: blood. The sequence was collected from a man between 35 and 55 years old with Graves' ophthalmopathy. The chain has TRBV12-3 or TRBV12-4 and TRBJ1-2; 7 bases are a match to TRBD1. The CDR3 nucleotides read TGTGCCAGCAACCCCGGGACAGCTAACTATGGCTACACCTTC. Translated: CASNPGTANYGYTF.